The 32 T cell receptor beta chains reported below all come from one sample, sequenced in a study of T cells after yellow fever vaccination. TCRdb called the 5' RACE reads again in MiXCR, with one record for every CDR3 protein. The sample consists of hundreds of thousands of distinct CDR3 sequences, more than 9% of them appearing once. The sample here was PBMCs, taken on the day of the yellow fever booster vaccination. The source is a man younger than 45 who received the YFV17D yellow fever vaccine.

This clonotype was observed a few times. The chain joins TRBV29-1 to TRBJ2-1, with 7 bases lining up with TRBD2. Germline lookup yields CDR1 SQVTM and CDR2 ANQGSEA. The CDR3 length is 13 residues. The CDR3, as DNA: TGCACCTTCTTGGGGGGGACCTACAATGAGCAGTTCTTC. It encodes CTFLGGTYNEQFF.

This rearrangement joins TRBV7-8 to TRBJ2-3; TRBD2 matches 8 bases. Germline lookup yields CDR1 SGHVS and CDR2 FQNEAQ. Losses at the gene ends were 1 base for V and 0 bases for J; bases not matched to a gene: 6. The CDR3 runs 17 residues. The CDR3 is CASSLVWAGGSTDTQYF. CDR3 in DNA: TGTGCCAGCAGCTTAGTCTGGGCGGGAGGAAGCACAGATACGCAGTATTTT.

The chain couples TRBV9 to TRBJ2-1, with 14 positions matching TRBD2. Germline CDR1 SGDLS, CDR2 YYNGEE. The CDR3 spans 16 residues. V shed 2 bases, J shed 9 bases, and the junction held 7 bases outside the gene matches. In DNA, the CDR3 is TGTGCCAGCAGCGTGGCCGGGACTAGCGGGAGTATTGAGCAGTTCTTC. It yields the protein CASSVAGTSGSIEQFF.

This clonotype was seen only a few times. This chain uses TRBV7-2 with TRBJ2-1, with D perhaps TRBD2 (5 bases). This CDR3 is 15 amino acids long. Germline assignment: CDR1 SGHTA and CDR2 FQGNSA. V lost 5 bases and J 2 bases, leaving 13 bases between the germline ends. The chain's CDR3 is CASSGGVGPYNEQFF. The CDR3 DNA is TGTGCCAGCAGCGGAGGCGTCGGACCCTACAATGAGCAGTTCTTC.

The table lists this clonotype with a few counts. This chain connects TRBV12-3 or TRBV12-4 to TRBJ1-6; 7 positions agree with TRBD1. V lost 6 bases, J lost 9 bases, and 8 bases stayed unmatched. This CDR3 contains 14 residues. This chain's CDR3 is CASSPGQKSSPLHF. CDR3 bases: TGTGCCAGCAGCCCGGGACAGAAAAGTTCACCCCTCCACTTT.

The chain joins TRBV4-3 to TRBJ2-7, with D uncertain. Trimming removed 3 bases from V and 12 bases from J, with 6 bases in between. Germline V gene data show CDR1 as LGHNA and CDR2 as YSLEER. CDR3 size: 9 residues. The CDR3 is CASSQTGYF. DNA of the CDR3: TGCGCCAGCAGCCAGACCGGGTACTTC.

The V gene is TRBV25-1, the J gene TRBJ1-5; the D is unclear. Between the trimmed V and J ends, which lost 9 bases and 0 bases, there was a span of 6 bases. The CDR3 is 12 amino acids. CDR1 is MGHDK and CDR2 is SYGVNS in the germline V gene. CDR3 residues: CASQNSNQPQHF. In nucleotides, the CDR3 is TGTGCCAGTCAGAATAGCAATCAGCCCCAGCATTTT. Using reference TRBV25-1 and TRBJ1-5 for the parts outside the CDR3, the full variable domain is EADIYQTPRYLVIGTGKKITLECSQTMGHDKMYWYQQDPGMELHLIHYSYGVNSTEKGDLSSESTVSRIRTEHFPLTLESARPSHTSQYLCASQNSNQPQHFGDGTRLSIL.

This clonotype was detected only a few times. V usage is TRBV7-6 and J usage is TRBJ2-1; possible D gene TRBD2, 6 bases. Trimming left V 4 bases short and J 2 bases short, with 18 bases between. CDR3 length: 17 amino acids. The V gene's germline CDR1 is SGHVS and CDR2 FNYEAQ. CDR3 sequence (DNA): TGTGCCAGCAGCTACCTTATGAGTCGGGGGACCTACAATGAGCAGTTCTTC. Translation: CASSYLMSRGTYNEQFF.

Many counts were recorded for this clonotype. The CDR3 nucleotides read TGTGCCACCCAATCGACAGGGGGAGGGTCACCCCTCCACTTT. This codes for CATQSTGGGSPLHF. The V and J genes are TRBV12-3 or TRBV12-4 and TRBJ1-6, with 9 positions matching TRBD1. V was clipped by 10 bases and J by 10 bases; unmatched bases: 11. This CDR3 has 14 residues.

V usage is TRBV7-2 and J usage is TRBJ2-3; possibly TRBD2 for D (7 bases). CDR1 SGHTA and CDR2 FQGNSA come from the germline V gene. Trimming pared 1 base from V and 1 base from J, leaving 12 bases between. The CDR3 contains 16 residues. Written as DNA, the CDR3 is TGTGCCAGCAGCTTAGGGGGGGGGGCTGGCACAGATACGCAGTATTTT. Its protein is CASSLGGGAGTDTQYF.

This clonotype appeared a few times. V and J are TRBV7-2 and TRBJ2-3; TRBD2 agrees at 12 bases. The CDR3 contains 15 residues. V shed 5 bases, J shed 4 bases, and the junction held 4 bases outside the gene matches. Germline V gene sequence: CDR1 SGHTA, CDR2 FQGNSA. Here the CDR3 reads CASSTGTSGSDTQYF. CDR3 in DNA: TGTGCCAGCAGCACCGGGACTAGCGGGTCAGATACGCAGTATTTT.

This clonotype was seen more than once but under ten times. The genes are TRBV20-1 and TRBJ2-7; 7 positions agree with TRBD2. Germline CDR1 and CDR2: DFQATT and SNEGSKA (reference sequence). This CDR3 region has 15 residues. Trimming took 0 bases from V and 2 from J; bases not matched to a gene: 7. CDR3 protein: CSARDAASGTYEQYF. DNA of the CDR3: TGCAGTGCTAGAGATGCGGCTAGCGGAACCTACGAGCAGTACTTC.

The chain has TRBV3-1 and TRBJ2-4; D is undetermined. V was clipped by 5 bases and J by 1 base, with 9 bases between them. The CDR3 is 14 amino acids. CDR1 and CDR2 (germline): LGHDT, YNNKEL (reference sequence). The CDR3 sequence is CASSLKSAKNIQYF. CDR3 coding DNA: TGTGCCAGCAGCTTAAAGTCGGCCAAAAACATTCAGTACTTC.

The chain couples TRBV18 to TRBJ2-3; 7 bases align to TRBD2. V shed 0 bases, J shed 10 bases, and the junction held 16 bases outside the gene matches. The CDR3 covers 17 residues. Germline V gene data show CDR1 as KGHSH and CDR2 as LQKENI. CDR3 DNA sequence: TGTGCCAGCTCACCACCGATAGCGGGCAAATCCCCCGACCCGCAGTATTTT. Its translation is CASSPPIAGKSPDPQYF.

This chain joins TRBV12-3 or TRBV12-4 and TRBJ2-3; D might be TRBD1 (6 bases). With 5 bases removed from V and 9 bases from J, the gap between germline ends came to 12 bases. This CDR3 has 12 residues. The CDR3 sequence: CASSPPGTTQYF. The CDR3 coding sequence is TGTGCCAGCAGTCCACCAGGGACAACGCAGTATTTT.

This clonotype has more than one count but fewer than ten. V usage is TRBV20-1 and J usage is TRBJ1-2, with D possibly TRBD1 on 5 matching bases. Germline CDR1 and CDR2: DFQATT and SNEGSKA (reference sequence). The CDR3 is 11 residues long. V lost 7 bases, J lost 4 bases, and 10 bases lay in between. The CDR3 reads CSVDTGYGYTF. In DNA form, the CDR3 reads TGCAGTGTGGACACAGGCTATGGCTACACCTTC.

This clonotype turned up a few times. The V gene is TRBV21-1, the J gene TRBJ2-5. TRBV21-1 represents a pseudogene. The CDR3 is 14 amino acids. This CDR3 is CASSNAGGEETQYF. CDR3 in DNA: TGTGCCAGCAGCAACGCCGGTGGTGAAGAGACCCAGTACTTC.

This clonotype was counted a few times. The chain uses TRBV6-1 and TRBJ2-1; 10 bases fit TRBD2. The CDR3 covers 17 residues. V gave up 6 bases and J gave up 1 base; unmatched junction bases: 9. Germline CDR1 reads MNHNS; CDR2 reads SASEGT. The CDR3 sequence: CASSPQAGGHSYNEQFF. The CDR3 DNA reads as TGTGCCAGCAGCCCTCAAGCGGGAGGGCATTCCTACAATGAGCAGTTCTTC.

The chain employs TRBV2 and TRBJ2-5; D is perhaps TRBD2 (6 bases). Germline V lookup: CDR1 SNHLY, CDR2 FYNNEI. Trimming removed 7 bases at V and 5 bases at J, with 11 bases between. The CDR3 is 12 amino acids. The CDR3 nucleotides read TGTGCCAGCACGGAGGGCTCGGAGACCCAGTACTTC. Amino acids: CASTEGSETQYF.

The CDR3 DNA is TGTGCCTGCCTAGCGGCCTACGAACAAGAGACCCAGTACTTC. Translation gives CACLAAYEQETQYF. This chain joins TRBV30 and TRBJ2-5; 7 bases fit TRBD2. The CDR3 sequence is 14 residues long. Germline assignment: CDR1 GTSNPN and CDR2 SVGIG (reference sequence). With V trimmed by 6 bases and J by 2 bases, 9 bases remained unmatched.

The CDR3 protein is CATSDPGTSGTYEQYF. In DNA, the CDR3 is TGTGCCACCAGTGACCCGGGGACTAGCGGGACCTACGAGCAGTACTTC. This chain links TRBV24-1 with TRBJ2-7; TRBD2 agrees at 13 bases. V shed 4 bases and J 2 bases; nucleotides not matched to a gene: 4. Germline assignment: CDR1 KGHDR and CDR2 SFDVKD. CDR3 length: 16 amino acids.

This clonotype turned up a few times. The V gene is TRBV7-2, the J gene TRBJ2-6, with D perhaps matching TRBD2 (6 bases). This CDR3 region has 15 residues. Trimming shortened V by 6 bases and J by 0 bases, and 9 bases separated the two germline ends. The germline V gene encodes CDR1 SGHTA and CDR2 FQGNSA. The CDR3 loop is CASRGGVSGANVLTF. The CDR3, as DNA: TGTGCCAGCAGGGGCGGGGTCTCTGGGGCCAACGTCCTGACTTTC.

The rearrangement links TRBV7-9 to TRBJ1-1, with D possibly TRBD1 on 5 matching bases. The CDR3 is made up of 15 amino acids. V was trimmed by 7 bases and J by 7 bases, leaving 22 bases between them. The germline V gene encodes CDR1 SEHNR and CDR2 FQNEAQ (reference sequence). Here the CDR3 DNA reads TGTGCCAGCATCCCTGGGGGGGGAGGAACTAGTGAAGCTTTCTTT. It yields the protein CASIPGGGGTSEAFF.

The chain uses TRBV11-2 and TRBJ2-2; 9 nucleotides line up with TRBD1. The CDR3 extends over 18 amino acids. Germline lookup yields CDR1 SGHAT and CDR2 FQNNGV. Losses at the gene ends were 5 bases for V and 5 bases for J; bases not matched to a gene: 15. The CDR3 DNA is TGTGCCAGCAGCATATACTCCACGGGACAGGGTAGGACCGGGGAGCTGTTTTTT. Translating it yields CASSIYSTGQGRTGELFF. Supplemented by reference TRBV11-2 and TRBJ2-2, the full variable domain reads EAGVAQSPRYKIIEKRQSVAFWCNPISGHATLYWYQQILGQGPKLLIQFQNNGVVDDSQLPKDRFSAERLKGVDSTLKIQPAKLEDSAVYLCASSIYSTGQGRTGELFFGEGSRLTVL.

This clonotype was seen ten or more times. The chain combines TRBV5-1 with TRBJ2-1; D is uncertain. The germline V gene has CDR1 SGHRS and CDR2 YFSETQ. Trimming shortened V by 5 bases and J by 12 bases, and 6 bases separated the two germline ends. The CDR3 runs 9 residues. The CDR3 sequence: CASRWAQFF. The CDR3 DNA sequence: TGCGCCAGCAGATGGGCGCAGTTCTTC.

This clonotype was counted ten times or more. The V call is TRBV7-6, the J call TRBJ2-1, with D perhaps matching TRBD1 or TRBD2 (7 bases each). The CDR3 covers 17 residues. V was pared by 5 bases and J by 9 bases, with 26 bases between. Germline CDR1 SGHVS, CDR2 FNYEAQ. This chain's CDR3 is CASSPPPGGQGEGEQFF. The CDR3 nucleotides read TGTGCCAGCAGCCCTCCGCCCGGGGGGCAGGGGGAGGGTGAGCAGTTCTTC.

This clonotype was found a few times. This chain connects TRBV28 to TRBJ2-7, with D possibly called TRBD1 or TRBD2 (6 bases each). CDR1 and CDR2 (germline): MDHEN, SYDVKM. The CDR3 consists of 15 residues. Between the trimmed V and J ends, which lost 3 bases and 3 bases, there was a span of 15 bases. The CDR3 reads CASSFEKGEVYEQYF. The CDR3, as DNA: TGTGCCAGCAGTTTCGAGAAGGGGGAGGTCTACGAGCAGTACTTC.

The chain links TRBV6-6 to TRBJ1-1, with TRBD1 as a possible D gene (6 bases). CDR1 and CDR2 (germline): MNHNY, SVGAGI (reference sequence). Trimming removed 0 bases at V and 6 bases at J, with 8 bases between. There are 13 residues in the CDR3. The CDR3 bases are TGTGCCAGCAGTTACTCGGGACATTCTGAAGCTTTCTTT. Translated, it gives CASSYSGHSEAFF.

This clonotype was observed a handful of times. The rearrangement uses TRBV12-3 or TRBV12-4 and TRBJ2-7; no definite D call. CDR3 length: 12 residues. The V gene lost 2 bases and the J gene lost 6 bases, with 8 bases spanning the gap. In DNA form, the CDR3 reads TGTGCCAGCAGTTTACATCGTGGCGAGCAGTACTTC. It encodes CASSLHRGEQYF.

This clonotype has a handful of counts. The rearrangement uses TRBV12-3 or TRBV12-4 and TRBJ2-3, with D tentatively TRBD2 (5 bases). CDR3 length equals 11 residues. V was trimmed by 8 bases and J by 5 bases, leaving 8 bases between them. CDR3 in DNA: TGTGCCAGCGCGGCGGGAGATACGCAGTATTTT. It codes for CASAAGDTQYF.

The CDR3 loop reads CASSLWGGENYEQYF. The CDR3, as DNA: TGTGCCAGCAGCCTGTGGGGGGGAGAAAATTACGAGCAGTACTTC. The J gene is TRBJ2-7, the V gene TRBV5-5, with TRBD2 matching over 7 bases. After removal of 4 bases from V and 4 bases from J, the junction contained 11 bases not matched to a gene. The CDR3 is made up of 15 amino acids. Per germline, CDR1 SGHKS and CDR2 YYEKEE (reference sequence).

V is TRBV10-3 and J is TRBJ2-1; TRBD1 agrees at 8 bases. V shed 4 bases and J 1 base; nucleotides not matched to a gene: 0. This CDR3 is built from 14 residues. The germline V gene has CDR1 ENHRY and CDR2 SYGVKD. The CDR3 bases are TGTGCCATCAGTGGACAGGGGTCCTACAATGAGCAGTTCTTC. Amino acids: CAISGQGSYNEQFF.